Below, one TCR beta chain is given with its context. Its antigen is as yet unknown. These data come from a study of T cell responses to AZD1222 COVID-19 vaccine. Overall study findings and caveats: Spike regions recognized by vaccine-associated CD4 TCRs spanned the protein, led by 160-218 and 743-854.

Sequencing was performed with immunoSEQ multiplex PCR; in TCRdb, only in-frame clones are kept and a portion is missing. Of approximately 140,000 clones listed, roughly 94% are singletons. The germline V and J ends were trimmed by 0 bases and 1 base, with 9 bases remaining between them. In germline, CDR1 is MNHEY, CDR2 SVGAGI. The CDR3 is 15 residues long. The rearrangement joins TRBV6-5 to TRBJ1-1; perhaps TRBD1 as D (5 bases). The material sequenced was peripheral blood, taken on day 0 of AZD1222 vaccination. This TCR derives from an adult in good health. For the CDR3, the DNA is TGTGCCAGCAGTTACTCAGGGGTAGGGAACACTGAAGCTTTCTTT. It codes for CASSYSGVGNTEAFF.